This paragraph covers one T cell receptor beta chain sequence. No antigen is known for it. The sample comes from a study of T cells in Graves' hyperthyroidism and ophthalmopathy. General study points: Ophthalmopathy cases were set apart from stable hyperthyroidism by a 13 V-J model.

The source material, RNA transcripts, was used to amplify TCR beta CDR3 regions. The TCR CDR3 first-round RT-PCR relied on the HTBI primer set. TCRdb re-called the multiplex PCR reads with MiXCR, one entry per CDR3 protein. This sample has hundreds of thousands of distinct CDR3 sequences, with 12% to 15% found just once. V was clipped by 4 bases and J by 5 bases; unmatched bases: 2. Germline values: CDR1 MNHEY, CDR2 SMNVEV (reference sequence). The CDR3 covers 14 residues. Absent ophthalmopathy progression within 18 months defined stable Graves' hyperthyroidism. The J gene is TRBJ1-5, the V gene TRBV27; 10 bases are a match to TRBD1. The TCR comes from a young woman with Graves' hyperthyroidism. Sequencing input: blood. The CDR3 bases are TGTGCCAGCAGTTCGACAGGGGGCCATCAGCCCCAGCATTTT. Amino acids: CASSSTGGHQPQHF.